This TCR beta chain was identified in a study of blood T cell repertoires in COVID-19. Overall study: Whether acute or convalescent, the COVID-19 samples came from the United States, Italy and Spain.

V was pared by 4 bases and J by 2 bases, with 12 bases between. This CDR3 comprises 15 residues. Germline CDR1 and CDR2: SGHTA and FQGNSA. In the original analysis: Amplification of reference gene primers was used by the study to estimate nucleated cell counts. TCRdb's copy holds only in-frame clones and misses some; the assay was immunoSEQ multiplex PCR. V, J and clone size reflect that table, while D and trimming were determined from the DNA. Of about 77,000 clones in the sample, more than 80% are singletons; the top ten hold around 4.8%. The V call is TRBV7-2, the J call TRBJ1-3, with a possible D match to TRBD1 (5 bases). Sequencing was performed on peripheral blood. The receptor was derived from a woman in her 70s with acute or convalescent COVID-19. DNA of the CDR3: TGTGCCAGCAGCTCAAGTCAGGGTGCTGGAAACACCATATATTTT. Translating it yields CASSSSQGAGNTIYF.